The 10 T cell receptor beta chains reported below all come from one sample, sequenced in a study of blood T cell repertoires in COVID-19. Measured with immunoSEQ multiplex PCR; TCRdb has only the in-frame clones, and not every one. The repertoire includes 300,000 to 350,000 clones, 88% of them detected once, and around 5% sits in the top ten. The specimen was PBMCs or T cells enriched from blood (not recorded which). The receptors come from a man aged 30 to 45 who had recovered from COVID-19.

J is TRBJ2-7 and V is TRBV14; the D gene is possibly TRBD1 (5 bases). This CDR3 comprises 15 residues. Trimming took off 5 bases at V and 4 bases at J, with 18 bases between the two ends. The germline V gene encodes CDR1 SGHDN and CDR2 FVKESK. CDR3: CASSSRDSYSYEQYF. The DNA of the CDR3 is TGTGCCAGCAGCTCTCGCGACAGTTATAGTTACGAGCAGTACTTC. Full variable domain (missing parts from reference TRBV14 and TRBJ2-7): EAGVTQFPSHSVIEKGQTVTLRCDPISGHDNLYWYRRVMGKEIKFLLHFVKESKQDESGMPNNRFLAERTGGTYSTLKVQPAELEDSGVYFCASSSRDSYSYEQYFGPGTRLTVT.

Of note for this clone: Germline and junction disagree at one end, which may indicate a read error. The gene calls are TRBV19 and TRBJ1-6, with D maybe TRBD1 (5 bases). The germline gives CDR1 LNHDA, CDR2 SQIVND (reference sequence). The CDR3 extends over 18 amino acids. The CDR3 region has the DNA TGTGCCAGTAGTATTCTAAGGGTCCAGGGCTCCAATAATTCACCCCTCCACTTT. This translates into CASSILRVQGSNNSPLHF. Variable domain in full (rest from reference TRBV19 and TRBJ1-6): DGGITQSPKYLFRKEGQNVTLSCEQNLNHDAMYWYRQDPGQGLRLIYYSQIVNDFQKGDIAEGYSVSREKKESFPLTVTSAQKNPTAFYLCASSILRVQGSNNSPLHFGNGTRLTVT.

This rearrangement joins TRBV15 to TRBJ1-4; possibly TRBD1 for D (6 bases). This CDR3 has 15 residues. The V and J ends lost 6 bases and 5 bases respectively, with 16 bases between them. CDR1 and CDR2 from the germline V gene are LNHNV and YYDKDF (reference sequence). The DNA for the CDR3 is TGTGCCACCAGGAGAAGGGACATACGAAATGAAAAACTGTTTTTT. It translates to CATRRRDIRNEKLFF. Based on the CDR3 plus reference TRBV15 and TRBJ1-4, the full variable domain is DAMVIQNPRYQVTQFGKPVTLSCSQTLNHNVMYWYQQKSSQAPKLLFHYYDKDFNNEADTPDNFQSRRPNTSFCFLDIRSPGLGDTAMYLCATRRRDIRNEKLFFGSGTQLSVL.

The chain has TRBV6-5 and TRBJ1-5, with D possibly being TRBD1 (5 bases). The CDR3 is made up of 16 amino acids. Trimming stripped 0 bases from V and 2 bases from J, with 11 bases between. Germline V gene sequence: CDR1 MNHEY, CDR2 SVGAGI. The DNA of the CDR3 is TGTGCCAGCAGTTACTCGAAACAGGACGGCAATCAGCCCCAGCATTTT. Encoded protein: CASSYSKQDGNQPQHF.

The rearrangement links TRBV5-4 to TRBJ2-5, with D possibly matching TRBD2 (6 bases). Trimming left V 4 bases short and J 4 bases short, with 20 bases between. The CDR3 runs to 16 residues. CDR1 and CDR2 from the germline V gene are SGHNT and YYREEE (reference sequence). The CDR3: CASSHRYTSTRETQYF. The DNA of the CDR3 is TGTGCCAGCAGCCACCGCTATACTAGCACGCGAGAGACCCAGTACTTC.

The chain uses TRBV11-2 and TRBJ2-6; D remains unclear. CDR3 size: 15 residues. V lost 1 base and J 0 bases, leaving 4 bases between the germline ends. Germline V gene data show CDR1 as SGHAT and CDR2 as FQNNGV. CDR3 DNA: TGTGCCAGCAGCTTAGGGCCCTCTGGGGCCAACGTCCTGACTTTC. Amino acid sequence: CASSLGPSGANVLTF.

The CDR3: CAGGEAFF. CDR3 bases: TGTGCCGGAGGGGAAGCTTTCTTT. The genes are TRBV30 and TRBJ1-1; D unclear. This CDR3 region has 8 residues. Trimming took 8 bases from V and 8 from J, leaving 6 bases between them. Germline-derived CDR1 and CDR2 are GTSNPN and SVGIG (reference sequence). Supplemented by reference TRBV30 and TRBJ1-1, the full variable domain reads SQTIHQWPATLVQPVGSPLSLECTVEGTSNPNLYWYRQAAGRGLQLLFYSVGIGQISSEVPQNLSASRPQDRQFILSSKKLLLSDSGFYLCAGGEAFFGQGTRLTVV.

This chain joins TRBV7-8 and TRBJ2-3; D perhaps matches TRBD1 (6 bases). Germline CDR1 reads SGHVS; CDR2 reads FQNEAQ. Trimming stripped 5 bases from V and 2 bases from J, with 17 bases between. The CDR3 spans 16 residues. Here the CDR3 reads CASSLGGQLDTDTQYF. The CDR3 coding sequence is TGTGCCAGCAGCCTAGGAGGACAGCTAGACACAGATACGCAGTATTTT.

This clone has just one count. The genes are TRBV24-1 and TRBJ2-5; TRBD2 matches 7 bases. Germline V gene sequence: CDR1 KGHDR, CDR2 SFDVKD. The V gene end was trimmed by 3 bases and the J gene end by 2 bases; junction bases not matched to a gene: 5. This CDR3 has 15 amino acids. The CDR3 region is CATSDRGGSQETQYF. The CDR3 nucleotides are TGTGCCACCAGTGATCGGGGAGGGTCACAAGAGACCCAGTACTTC.

V gene TRBV3-1 (or the pseudogene TRBV3-2) combines with J gene TRBJ2-1; TRBD2 matches at 11 bases. The trim removed 4 bases at V and 4 bases at J, leaving 21 bases unmatched. Germline V gives CDR1 LGHDT, CDR2 YNNKEL (reference sequence). The CDR3 sequence is 21 residues long. CDR3 nucleotides: TGTGCCAGCAGCCCCCGCTTGTTTGGGAACAGACTAGCGGGGACGTACAATGAGCAGTTCTTC. The encoded protein is CASSPRLFGNRLAGTYNEQFF.